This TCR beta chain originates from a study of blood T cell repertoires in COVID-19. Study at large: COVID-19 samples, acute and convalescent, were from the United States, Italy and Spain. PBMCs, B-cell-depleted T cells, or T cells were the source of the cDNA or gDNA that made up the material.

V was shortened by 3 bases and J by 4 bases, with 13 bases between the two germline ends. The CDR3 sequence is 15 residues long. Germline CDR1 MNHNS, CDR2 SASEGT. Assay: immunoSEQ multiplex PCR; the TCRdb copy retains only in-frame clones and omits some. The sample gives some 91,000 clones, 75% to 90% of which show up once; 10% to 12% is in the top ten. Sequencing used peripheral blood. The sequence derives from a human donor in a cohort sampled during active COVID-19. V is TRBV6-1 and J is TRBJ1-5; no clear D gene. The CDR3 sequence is CASSDNQLTNQPQHF. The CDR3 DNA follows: TGTGCCAGCAGTGACAATCAACTGACTAATCAGCCCCAGCATTTT.